This T cell receptor beta chain was captured by sequencing in a study of cytomegalovirus exposure and HLA in healthy donors (dated by TCRdb to about 2017). Regarding the study in general: An earlier analysis of some 500 of the donors reported about 250 Gb of sequence data and some 120 million unique TCR beta sequences from 150 million to 200 million T cells. An early release that covered about 640 HLA-typed donors contained about 300 gigabases of sequencing data and approximately 85 million unique TCR sequences. Of the roughly 430 genotyped donors, about 80% fell in the genetic ancestry cluster associated with self-reported Caucasian donors. The study aimed to test whether cataloging public T cell receptors could reveal signatures of past pathogen exposure. The T cell repertoires of under 700 subjects were profiled by immunosequencing and related to cytomegalovirus serostatus. Along with the roughly 670-subject first cohort, a separate validation cohort of over a hundred different subjects was used. High-throughput TCR immunosequencing, statistical association of individual TCRs with disease status, and machine learning were combined to predict cytomegalovirus infection status. To study patterns of TCR occurrence, a later analysis re-analyzed previously published TCR beta repertoires from several hundred donors and added high-resolution HLA genotyping. Rather than drawing on any new phenotypic data, the later analysis identified candidate immune exposures from TCR beta sequences and the way those sequences occurred across donors. An earlier analysis of approximately 630 of the donors applied high-throughput TCR beta sequencing to assess whether each TCR beta V gene segment acted as functional or pseudogenic. Alongside the repertoire data, information on donor age, sex, ethnicity and CMV serostatus was compiled. In a later genetic analysis, genome-wide SNP genotypes for about 55% of the 666 donors were used, and that subset was treated as a discovery cohort. Every discovery cohort repertoire had been produced on one sequencing platform. Both class I and class II loci were covered by HLA typing, at four-digit resolution. Typing coverage differed by locus: A, B, C, DRB1 and DQB1 were typed in roughly 620-630 donors, DQA1 in 500 to 550, DPA1 in around 600, and DPB1 in around 440. Four or five DR-DQ haplotypes were treated as single units for association and clustering because of strong linkage in the cohort. On average, approximately 250,000 unique TCR beta nucleotide sequences were sequenced per donor among some 420 genotyped donors of the cohort, with 15% to 20% of those sequences being non-productive.

With regard to this clone: Its target antigen remains unknown. The sample holds no much larger clone one base away, and base qualities are not on file.

The investigation overall reported the following: While some public TCRs were present in many individuals, most TCR sequences turned up only very rarely across donors. Because the 87-base-pair reads could not distinguish some IMGT-functional V segments, including TRBV6-2 and TRBV6-3, those segments were excluded. Because HLA typing was missing for some donors at each locus, association tests included only the typed subset. Cytomegalovirus status was reported to be diagnosed by the classifier with high specificity and sensitivity in both the original and validation cohorts. In a later analysis, the rate of TCR association differed among HLA loci, with DRB1 alleles having the most associated TCRs and HLA-C alleles having the fewest. Specific HLA alleles were associated with more than 15,000 TCR beta sequences at a false discovery rate of 0.05 in a later analysis. A further reported finding was that TCR beta sequences accurately predicted the HLA-A and HLA-B alleles for most subjects in the first cohort. V-gene and J-gene trimming of TCR beta chains was associated with a missense DCLRE1C variant in a later genetic analysis, and the association was replicated in an independent cohort. The earlier analysis of approximately 590 of the donors excluded some 16 rarely observed V segments, including chromosome 9 orphons, because counts were too low. The authors suggested that the approach could potentially be generalized to other disease states and immunological phenotypes. In an earlier analysis of about 540 of the donors, most TCR beta V segments were observed in productive rearrangements about 87% or about 30% of the time, broadly matching IMGT annotations. This cohort had only TCR beta chains sequenced, and the lack of alpha or paired-chain data limited which features could be detected. According to a later analysis, most CMV-associated TCR beta chains appeared to be HLA-restricted, and the HLA associations seemed to be driven largely by CMV exposure. According to a later genetic analysis, donors in an Asian-associated ancestry cluster had fewer N-insertions in productive TCRs than the approximately 630-donor mean. A cluster of highly shared sequence variants was judged likely to be a technical artifact of the sequencing pipeline. Assigning TCR associations to individual alleles was difficult when HLA alleles, especially DR and DQ, strongly co-occurred. A total of roughly 160 TCR beta chains were listed by the study as associated with cytomegalovirus. In a later analysis, HLA-associated TCR beta chains were found to be more clonally expanded and to have lower generation probabilities than equally common non-associated chains. Three of the identified cytomegalovirus-associated TCR beta chains were confirmed in vitro to be specific for cytomegalovirus antigens. Immune exposure information for the cohort was limited to CMV serostatus. The presence/absence analyses assumed that sequencing depth was roughly uniform across donors, and that assumption may not be true. A later analysis reported that several top co-occurrence clusters appeared linked to parvovirus B19, influenza, CMV and Epstein-Barr virus. Linkage disequilibrium might explain the correlated functional status among segregating V segments, but an unknown experimental factor could not be ruled out.

In total, 600 or so healthy bone marrow donors made up the cohort. Cohort members were all nominally healthy when sampled, although unrecorded immune exposures were likely present. The donor tested CMV seronegative and was one of the 352 seronegative cohort members. Each donor provided a peripheral blood sample, and peripheral blood mononuclear cells were used for TCR beta sequencing. Genomic DNA extraction from the blood cell samples was performed with the Qiagen DNeasy Blood Extraction Kit. Library generation was performed with the immunoSEQ multiplex PCR assay. For the multiplex PCR, a mixture combining 60 forward primers for TCR Vbeta segments and 13 reverse primers for TCR Jbeta segments was used. A multiplex PCR assay on genomic DNA amplified the CDR3 region of rearranged TCR beta genes. The amplified TCR beta libraries were sequenced on the Illumina HiSeq System as 87-base-pair reads. On the study's bioinformatics: A later analysis tallied tens of millions of unique TCR beta chains across the 666 repertoires, and approximately 12 million of those chains were shared by two or more donors. To remove PCR and sequencing errors, raw reads were error-corrected and collapsed into unique sequences using a nearest-neighbor algorithm that merged closely related sequences. Alignment of CDR3 sequences to IMGT reference sequences was used to assign V, D and J gene segments. For a sequence to be retained, at least a six-nucleotide match to both a V gene segment and a J gene segment was required. A rearrangement counted as productive if the CDR3 had no stop codons and remained in frame with V and J, and every other rearrangement counted as non-productive. CDR3 was defined according to IMGT convention as the region running from the second conserved V-encoded cysteine to the conserved J-encoded phenylalanine. The earlier analysis of a few hundred of the donors excluded any sequence lacking an unambiguous match to a single V gene segment. An earlier analysis of 587 of the donors called V segments functional above 56.7% productive rearrangements and segregating when the between-donor standard deviation exceeded 5%. To diagnose cytomegalovirus status from the catalog of TCR beta chain sequences, a statistical classification framework was built. In a later analysis, V and J genes were assigned by comparing TCR nucleotide sequences against IMGT/GENE-DB human TR gene sequences. The TCRdist pipeline was used in a later analysis to assign CDR3 sequences and most-parsimonious VDJ recombination scenarios. In a later analysis, every TCR beta chain was defined by the combination of its CDR3 amino acid sequence and its V-gene family, and reads without a unique V-gene family were dropped. To address suspected cross-contamination and a sequencing artifact, a later analysis removed a few hundred highly shared, low-generation-probability nucleotide sequences. In a later analysis, a clonal expansion index for each public chain was calculated from normalized within-repertoire ranks of inferred template counts. In a later analysis, generation probabilities were computed using a VDJ recombination model fitted to out-of-frame rearrangements, and the results were checked against IGoR. In a later analysis, hypergeometric tests were used to score TCR-TCR, TCR-HLA and TCR-CMV co-occurrence, with a repertoire-size bias correction applied to TCR pairs. A later analysis estimated false discovery rates by permuting HLA or CMV assignments 20 times. In a later analysis, co-occurring TCRs were grouped using DBSCAN, with TCRdist sequence similarity added in when clustering inside HLA-allele-positive subsets. Repertoires with fewer than 30,000 or more than 120,000 public chains were left out of co-occurrence clustering, as were five repertoires with anomalous nucleotide sharing. TCRdb mirrors the immuneACCESS table, restricted to in-frame sequences. Some clones are absent from its copies; in checked studies, under half trace to an unresolved V gene, and the reason for the others is unknown. The D gene and trimming were derived from the DNA, and the V and J assignments and clone size from that table. This sample holds 220,000 or so clones; about 77% were observed only once. The ten largest clonotypes hold under 2% of the sample.

Reading from cysteine to phenylalanine, the CDR3 counts 17 amino acids. Of the read, only the CDR3 DNA is kept; its 51 bases are in frame from base 1. The CDR1 and CDR2 encoded by the germline V gene are MNHNS and SASEGT. V trim: 2 bases; J trim: 0 bases; unmatched bases: 5. This sequence originates from a woman aged 25 to 45 in good health and CMV-seronegative. The chain joins TRBV6-1 to TRBJ2-4; 9 central nucleotides agree with TRBD1. The sample was PBMCs. The DNA is TGTGCCAGCAGTGAAAGTACAGGGGGCTTAGCCAAAAACATTCAGTACTTC. This sequence encodes CASSESTGGLAKNIQYF.